This T cell receptor beta chain was documented in a study of T cell responses to AZD1222 COVID-19 vaccine. Study conclusions and caveats: With dominance at 160-218 and 743-854, vaccine-associated CD4 TCRs spanned spike. Repertoire collection took place solely once the T cell response had peaked.

Recipients boosted at about 4 weeks or about 12 weeks are pooled. This clone was counted between two and nine times. Antigen unknown. Libraries were prepared by immunoSEQ multiplex PCR; TCRdb keeps only in-frame clonotypes and omits some of them. The table includes over 150,000 clones, around 90% detected once. J was trimmed by 7 bases and V by 3 bases; bases with no gene match: 19. There are 19 residues in the CDR3. The germline CDR1 and CDR2 sequences are LNHNV and YYDKDF (reference sequence). This sequence originates from an adult who received the AZD1222 COVID-19 vaccine. This rearrangement joins TRBV15 to TRBJ1-4; 8 bases align to TRBD1. The sample was peripheral blood, taken 28 days after the second AZD1222 dose. CDR3 nucleotide sequence: TGTGCCACCAGCAGGACCATCGGACAGGGATTACCTTACCTTGAAAAACTGTTTTTT. It codes for CATSRTIGQGLPYLEKLFF.